This T cell receptor beta chain was captured in a study of blood T cells in healthy people across ages. Then a second PCR, running roughly 7 to 11 cycles, was carried out with a sample-barcoded 5' primer and a J-beta primer mix. TCRdb ran MiXCR on the 5' RACE reads and lists one entry per CDR3 protein. The data hold fewer than 1 million distinct CDR3 sequences, with around 43% observed a single time. Losses at the gene ends were 2 bases for V and 6 bases for J; bases not matched to a gene: 9. CDR1 and CDR2 (germline): SGDLS, YYNGEE. The CDR3 totals 16 residues. The specimen was blood. The J gene is TRBJ1-5, the V gene TRBV9, with TRBD1 identical over 9 bases. This clonotype was obtained from a man aged 55 to 70 in good health. The CDR3 is CASSVRRTGDFQPQHF. In DNA form, the CDR3 reads TGTGCCAGCAGCGTCAGAAGGACAGGGGACTTTCAGCCCCAGCATTTT.